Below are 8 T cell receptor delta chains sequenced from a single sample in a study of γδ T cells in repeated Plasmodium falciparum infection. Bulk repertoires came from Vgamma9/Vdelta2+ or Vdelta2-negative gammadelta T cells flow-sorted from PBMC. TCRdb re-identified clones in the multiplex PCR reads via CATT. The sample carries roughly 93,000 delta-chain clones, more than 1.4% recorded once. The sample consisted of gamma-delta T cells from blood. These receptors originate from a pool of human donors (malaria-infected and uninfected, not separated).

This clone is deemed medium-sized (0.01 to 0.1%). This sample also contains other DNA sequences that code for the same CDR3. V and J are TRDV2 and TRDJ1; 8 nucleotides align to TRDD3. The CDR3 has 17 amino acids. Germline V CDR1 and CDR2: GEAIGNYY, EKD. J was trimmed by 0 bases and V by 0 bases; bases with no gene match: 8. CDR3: CACDTLARGDNTDKLIF. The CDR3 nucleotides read TGTGCCTGTGACACCCTAGCCCGGGGGGATAACACCGATAAACTCATCTTT.

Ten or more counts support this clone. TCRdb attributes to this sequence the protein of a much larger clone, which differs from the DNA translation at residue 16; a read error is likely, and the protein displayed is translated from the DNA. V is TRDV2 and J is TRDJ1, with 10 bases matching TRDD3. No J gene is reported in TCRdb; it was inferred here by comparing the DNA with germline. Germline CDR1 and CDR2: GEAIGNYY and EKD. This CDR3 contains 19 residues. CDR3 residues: CACDTVAPLGGYNTDELIF. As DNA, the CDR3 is TGTGCCTGTGACACCGTGGCTCCTCTTGGGGGATACAATACCGATGAACTCATCTTT.

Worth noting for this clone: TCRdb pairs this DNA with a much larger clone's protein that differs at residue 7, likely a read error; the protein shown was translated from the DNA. CDR3 region: CALGEKTFLHLVLLHTDKLIF. The CDR3 bases are TGTGCTCTTGGGGAAAAGACCTTCCTACACCTAGTACTCCTTCACACCGATAAACTCATCTTT. This chain links TRDV1 with TRDJ1; 9 bases line up with TRDD2. The J gene, not given by TCRdb, was assigned here from a germline match of the nucleotide sequence. Germline values: CDR1 TSWWSYY, CDR2 QGS. The CDR3 consists of 21 residues. The V gene end was trimmed by 2 bases and the J gene end by 0 bases; junction bases not matched to a gene: 19.

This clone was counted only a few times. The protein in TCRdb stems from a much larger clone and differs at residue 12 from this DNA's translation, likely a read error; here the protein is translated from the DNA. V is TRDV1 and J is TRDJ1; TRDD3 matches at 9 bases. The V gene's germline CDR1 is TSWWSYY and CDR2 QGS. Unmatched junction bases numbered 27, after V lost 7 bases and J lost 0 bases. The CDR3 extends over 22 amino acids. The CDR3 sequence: CALVGLLGDWILYPSYTDKLIF. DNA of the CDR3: TGTGCTCTTGTCGGCTTACTGGGGGACTGGATACTATACCCATCGTACACCGATAAACTCATCTTT.

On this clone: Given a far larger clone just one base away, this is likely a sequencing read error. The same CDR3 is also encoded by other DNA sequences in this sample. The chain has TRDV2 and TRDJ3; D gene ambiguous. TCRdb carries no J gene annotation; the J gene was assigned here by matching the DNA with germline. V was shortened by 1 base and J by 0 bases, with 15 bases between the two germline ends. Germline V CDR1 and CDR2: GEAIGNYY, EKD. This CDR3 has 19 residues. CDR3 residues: CACDTPPHNSSWDTRQMFF. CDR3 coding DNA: TGTGCCTGTGACACTCCACCCCACAACAGCTCCTGGGACACCCGACAGATGTTTTTC.

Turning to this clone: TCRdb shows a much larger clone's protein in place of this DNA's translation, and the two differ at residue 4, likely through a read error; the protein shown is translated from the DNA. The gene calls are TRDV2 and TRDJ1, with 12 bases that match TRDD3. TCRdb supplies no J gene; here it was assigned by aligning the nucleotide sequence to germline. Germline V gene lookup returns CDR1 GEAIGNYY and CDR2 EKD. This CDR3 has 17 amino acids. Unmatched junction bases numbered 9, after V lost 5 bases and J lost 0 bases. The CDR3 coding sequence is TGTGCCTGTGTCACTCTGGGGGATACGGAAGACACCGATAAACTCATCTTT. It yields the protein CACVTLGDTEDTDKLIF.

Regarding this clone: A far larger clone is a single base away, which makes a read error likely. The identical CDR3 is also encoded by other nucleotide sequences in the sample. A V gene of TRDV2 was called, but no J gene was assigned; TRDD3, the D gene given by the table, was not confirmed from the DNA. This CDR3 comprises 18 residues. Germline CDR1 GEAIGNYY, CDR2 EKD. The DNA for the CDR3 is TGTGCCTGTGACACCGTTCCTCTTCGGATACGGGACACCGATAAACTCATCTTC. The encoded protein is CACDTVPLRIRDTDKLIF.

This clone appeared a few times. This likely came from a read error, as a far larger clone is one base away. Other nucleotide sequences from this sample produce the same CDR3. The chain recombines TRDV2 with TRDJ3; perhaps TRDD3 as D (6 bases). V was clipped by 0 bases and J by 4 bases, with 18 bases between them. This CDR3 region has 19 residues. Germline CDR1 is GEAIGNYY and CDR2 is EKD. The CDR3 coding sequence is TGTGCCTGTGACACCATCGGGGGAGCGGGCTCGTGGGACACCCGACAGATGTTTTTC. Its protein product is CACDTIGGAGSWDTRQMFF.